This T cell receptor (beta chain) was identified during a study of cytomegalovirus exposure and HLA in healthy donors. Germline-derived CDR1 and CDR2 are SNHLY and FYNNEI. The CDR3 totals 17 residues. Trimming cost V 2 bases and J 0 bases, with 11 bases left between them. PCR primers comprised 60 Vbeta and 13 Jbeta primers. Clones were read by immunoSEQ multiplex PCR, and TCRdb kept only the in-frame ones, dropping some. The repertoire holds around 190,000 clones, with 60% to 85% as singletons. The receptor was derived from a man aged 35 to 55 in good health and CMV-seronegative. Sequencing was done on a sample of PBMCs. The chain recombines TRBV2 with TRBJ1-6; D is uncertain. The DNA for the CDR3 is TGTGCCAGCAGTGAATTCCTACAGAGCTCCTATAATTCACCCCTCCACTTT. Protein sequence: CASSEFLQSSYNSPLHF. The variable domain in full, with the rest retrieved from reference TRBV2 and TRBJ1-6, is EPEVTQTPSHQVTQMGQEVILRCVPISNHLYFYWYRQILGQKVEFLVSFYNNEISEKSEIFDDQFSVERPDGSNFTLKIRSTKLEDSAMYFCASSEFLQSSYNSPLHFGNGTRLTVT.